These T cell receptor beta chains were read from a single sample in a study of human T cells and chemical hapten exposure. TCRdb fed the RACE reads into MiXCR, producing one record per CDR3 protein. Here the sample spans roughly 100,000 distinct CDR3 sequences, about a tenth being singletons. The source was whole blood, collected in connection with sensitization to the hapten diphenylcyclopropenone (DPC). These TCRs come from a middle-aged woman with alopecia areata. Some clones in this sample may be carry-over from other donors' samples. Each CDR3 is given with its conserved first and last residue. A D gene is named only where the DNA matches it firmly. Where a row states a size, it is once, few, many or the class of an expanded clone; other rows omit it.

j_call: TRBJ2-1
v_call: TRBV4-3
d_call: TRBD1
clone_size: many
cdr3_nt: TGCGCCAGCAGCCAAGAGTACAGGGGATTCAATGAGCAGTTCTTC
cdr3_aa: CASSQEYRGFNEQFF

j_call: TRBJ2-1
v_call: TRBV7-8
d_call: .
clone_size: .
cdr3_nt: TGTGCCAGCAGCTCCAGCCTTCGCTCCTACAATGAGCAGTTCTTC
cdr3_aa: CASSSSLRSYNEQFF

j_call: TRBJ1-4
v_call: TRBV5-5
d_call: .
clone_size: few
cdr3_nt: TGTGCCAGCAGCTTGGCCGGCCCGGGCCGTGAAAAACTGTTTTTT
cdr3_aa: CASSLAGPGREKLFF

j_call: TRBJ2-5
v_call: TRBV5-4
d_call: .
clone_size: few
cdr3_nt: TGTGCCAGCAGCTTGGAAACCGGGAGGGGGCCCGAGACCCAGTACTTC
cdr3_aa: CASSLETGRGPETQYF

j_call: TRBJ1-4
v_call: TRBV20-1
d_call: .
clone_size: .
cdr3_nt: TGCAGTGCTCTACTGACGTCCACTGAAAAACTGTTTTTT
cdr3_aa: CSALLTSTEKLFF

j_call: TRBJ2-7
v_call: TRBV28
d_call: TRBD2
clone_size: .
cdr3_nt: TGTGCCAGCAGAAAACGGGACTACCTCTCCTACGAGCAGTACTTC
cdr3_aa: CASRKRDYLSYEQYF

j_call: TRBJ2-7
v_call: TRBV20-1
d_call: TRBD2
clone_size: many
cdr3_nt: TGCAGTGCTAGAAAGCCGAGCGGGGGCTACGAGCAGTACTTC
cdr3_aa: CSARKPSGGYEQYF

j_call: TRBJ2-3
v_call: TRBV20-1
d_call: TRBD2
clone_size: few
cdr3_nt: TGCAGTGCCCGGGGACTAGCGCCAGATACGCAGTATTTT
cdr3_aa: CSARGLAPDTQYF

j_call: TRBJ2-3
v_call: TRBV20-1
d_call: TRBD2
clone_size: many
cdr3_nt: TGCAGTGCTAAAAGACTAGCGGGAGCATCCGATACGCAGTATTTT
cdr3_aa: CSAKRLAGASDTQYF

j_call: TRBJ1-5
v_call: TRBV7-2
d_call: .
clone_size: many
cdr3_nt: TGTGCCAGCAGCTTCCAGAGGAGCAATCAGCCCCAGCATTTT
cdr3_aa: CASSFQRSNQPQHF

j_call: TRBJ1-1
v_call: TRBV28
d_call: .
clone_size: many
cdr3_nt: TGTGCCAGCAGTCCCCCGTCACATAGCTCTTCTGAAGCTTTCTTT
cdr3_aa: CASSPPSHSSSEAFF

j_call: TRBJ2-2
v_call: TRBV18
d_call: .
clone_size: .
cdr3_nt: TGTGCCAGCTCACCTAGGATGGCCCTACTTAACACCGGGGAGCTGTTTTTT
cdr3_aa: CASSPRMALLNTGELFF

j_call: TRBJ2-1
v_call: TRBV6-2/TRBV6-3
d_call: TRBD1
clone_size: few
cdr3_nt: TGTGCCAGCAGTACTGGGCAAGGGACAGGGCTGGAGTTCTTC
cdr3_aa: CASSTGQGTGLEFF

j_call: TRBJ2-2
v_call: TRBV6-5
d_call: .
clone_size: few
cdr3_nt: TGTGCCAGCAGTTACCTTTTCACAGGGCGCGGCACCGGGGAGCTGTTTTTT
cdr3_aa: CASSYLFTGRGTGELFF

j_call: TRBJ1-4
v_call: TRBV6-5
d_call: TRBD1
clone_size: .
cdr3_nt: TGTGCCAGCAGTTACCGGACGGACGGAACAGGGGGAAAACTGTTTTTT
cdr3_aa: CASSYRTDGTGGKLFF

j_call: TRBJ2-1
v_call: TRBV5-1
d_call: .
clone_size: many
cdr3_nt: TGCGCCAGCACCGAAACCCACAATGAGCAGTTCTTC
cdr3_aa: CASTETHNEQFF

j_call: TRBJ2-7
v_call: TRBV28
d_call: TRBD2
clone_size: many
cdr3_nt: TGTGCCAGCAGTCTGGGACTAGCCACCTCCTACGAGCAGTACTTC
cdr3_aa: CASSLGLATSYEQYF

j_call: TRBJ2-1
v_call: TRBV29-1
d_call: .
clone_size: many
cdr3_nt: TGCAGCGTTGATAAGGGCACACAGATGCCCTACAATGAGCAGTTCTTC
cdr3_aa: CSVDKGTQMPYNEQFF

j_call: TRBJ2-6
v_call: TRBV19
d_call: .
clone_size: many
cdr3_nt: TGTGCCAGTGGCCGGGACTCGCGCTTCTCTGGGGCCAACGTCCTGACTTTC
cdr3_aa: CASGRDSRFSGANVLTF

j_call: TRBJ1-1
v_call: TRBV5-8
d_call: .
clone_size: .
cdr3_nt: TGTGCCAGCCCCAGGGCTATGAACACTGAAGCTTTCTTT
cdr3_aa: CASPRAMNTEAFF

j_call: TRBJ1-1
v_call: TRBV10-3
d_call: .
clone_size: .
cdr3_nt: TGTGCCATCAGTGGGGTCCCCCAGGACACTGAAGCTTTCTTT
cdr3_aa: CAISGVPQDTEAFF

j_call: TRBJ2-4
v_call: TRBV28
d_call: .
clone_size: .
cdr3_nt: TGTGCCAGCAGTTCGCCGACGGGGAGCAACATTCAGTACTTC
cdr3_aa: CASSSPTGSNIQYF

j_call: TRBJ2-1
v_call: TRBV29-1
d_call: TRBD1
clone_size: many
cdr3_nt: TGCAGCGTTGAAGACCCGGACAGGGAGTTAAATGAGCAGTTCTTC
cdr3_aa: CSVEDPDRELNEQFF

j_call: TRBJ1-1
v_call: TRBV27
d_call: .
clone_size: many
cdr3_nt: TGTGCCAGCCACACCGGGGTAGGGATGAACACTGAAGCTTTCTTT
cdr3_aa: CASHTGVGMNTEAFF

j_call: TRBJ2-3
v_call: TRBV3-1
d_call: TRBD2
clone_size: .
cdr3_nt: TGTGCCAGCAGCGGGAGGGGAGTCGCAGATACGCAGTATTTT
cdr3_aa: CASSGRGVADTQYF

j_call: TRBJ2-7
v_call: TRBV28
d_call: .
clone_size: .
cdr3_nt: TGTGCCAGCAGTGGTGGCCCGCCCTACGAGCAGTACTTC
cdr3_aa: CASSGGPPYEQYF

j_call: TRBJ2-7
v_call: TRBV27
d_call: .
clone_size: .
cdr3_nt: TGTGCCAGCGAGTCCCGGACAGCGTTAAGATACGAGCAGTACTTC
cdr3_aa: CASESRTALRYEQYF

j_call: TRBJ2-2
v_call: TRBV29-1
d_call: TRBD1
clone_size: .
cdr3_nt: TGCAGCGTTTCACGTTCCGGGACAGGACGGACCGGGGAGCTGTTTTTT
cdr3_aa: CSVSRSGTGRTGELFF

j_call: TRBJ2-1
v_call: TRBV2
d_call: TRBD2
clone_size: .
cdr3_nt: TGTGCCAGCAGTCAAGGACTAGCGGGAGAGCAGTTCTTC
cdr3_aa: CASSQGLAGEQFF

j_call: TRBJ2-2
v_call: TRBV20-1
d_call: TRBD2
clone_size: many
cdr3_nt: TGCAGTGCTAGAGATCCCCTAGCGGGAGAAACCGGGGAGCTGTTTTTT
cdr3_aa: CSARDPLAGETGELFF

j_call: TRBJ2-1
v_call: TRBV10-3
d_call: .
clone_size: many
cdr3_nt: TGTGCCATCGGTGGGGGCAATGAGCAGTTCTTC
cdr3_aa: CAIGGGNEQFF

j_call: TRBJ1-2
v_call: TRBV5-4
d_call: .
clone_size: many
cdr3_nt: TGTGCCAGCAGCTTGGCCGGACAGACAAGACGGGGCTACACCTTC
cdr3_aa: CASSLAGQTRRGYTF

j_call: TRBJ2-7
v_call: TRBV12-3/TRBV12-4
d_call: TRBD1
clone_size: few
cdr3_nt: TGTGCCAGCAGGGCAATCGGACAGGGAAACTACGAGCAGTACTTC
cdr3_aa: CASRAIGQGNYEQYF

j_call: TRBJ2-1
v_call: TRBV3-1
d_call: .
clone_size: few
cdr3_nt: TGTGCCAGCAGCCAAGCCGGGACTCCCTCCGCCAATGAGCAGTTCTTC
cdr3_aa: CASSQAGTPSANEQFF

j_call: TRBJ1-5
v_call: TRBV28
d_call: .
clone_size: many
cdr3_nt: TGTGCCAGTCACAGGGTACAGGGAGGGCAGCCCCAGCATTTT
cdr3_aa: CASHRVQGGQPQHF

j_call: TRBJ1-5
v_call: TRBV7-9
d_call: .
clone_size: many
cdr3_nt: TGTGCCAGCAGCTTAGACAGTAGCAATCAGCCCCAGCATTTT
cdr3_aa: CASSLDSSNQPQHF

j_call: TRBJ1-6
v_call: TRBV27
d_call: .
clone_size: .
cdr3_nt: TGTGCCAGCAGTTTAGAACCCCTCCACTTT
cdr3_aa: CASSLEPLHF

j_call: TRBJ2-1
v_call: TRBV20-1
d_call: .
clone_size: .
cdr3_nt: TGCAGTGCTAGGGACAATGAGCAGTTCTTC
cdr3_aa: CSARDNEQFF

j_call: TRBJ2-5
v_call: TRBV4-1
d_call: .
clone_size: many
cdr3_nt: TGCGCCAGCAGCCTCTCCGGGCAGGGTGGCCAAGAGACCCAGTACTTC
cdr3_aa: CASSLSGQGGQETQYF

j_call: TRBJ2-4
v_call: TRBV11-2
d_call: .
clone_size: few
cdr3_nt: TGTGCCAGCAGCTTCCGCGGCACAAGCAGGTTC
cdr3_aa: CASSFRGTSRF

j_call: TRBJ2-4
v_call: TRBV20-1
d_call: .
clone_size: .
cdr3_nt: TGCAGTGCTAGAGATCCGACAGAAAACATTCAGTACTTC
cdr3_aa: CSARDPTENIQYF

j_call: TRBJ2-7
v_call: TRBV12-3/TRBV12-4
d_call: TRBD1
clone_size: many
cdr3_nt: TGTGCCAGCAGTTTTGGGGACAGGGGCTACGAGCAGTACTTC
cdr3_aa: CASSFGDRGYEQYF

j_call: TRBJ2-7
v_call: TRBV4-3
d_call: .
clone_size: .
cdr3_nt: TGCGCCAGCAGCGGCCCAGGGGCCCGGGGCGAGCAGTACTTC
cdr3_aa: CASSGPGARGEQYF

j_call: TRBJ2-3
v_call: TRBV18
d_call: .
clone_size: few
cdr3_nt: TGTGCCAGCTCACGTTCTAGCACAGATACGCAGTATTTT
cdr3_aa: CASSRSSTDTQYF

j_call: TRBJ1-2
v_call: TRBV19
d_call: TRBD1
clone_size: few
cdr3_nt: TGTGCCAGTAGTATGGCCGGGACAGGGGTTTATGGCTACACCTTC
cdr3_aa: CASSMAGTGVYGYTF

j_call: TRBJ2-3
v_call: TRBV5-1
d_call: TRBD2
clone_size: few
cdr3_nt: TGCGCCAGCAGCCCTCGCATAGCGGGAGGGGCAGATACGCAGTATTTT
cdr3_aa: CASSPRIAGGADTQYF

j_call: TRBJ2-2
v_call: TRBV6-6
d_call: .
clone_size: many
cdr3_nt: TGTGCCAGCAGTTACTCGAGAAACAGGAAAACCGGGGAGCTGTTTTTT
cdr3_aa: CASSYSRNRKTGELFF